One sample yielded the 5 T cell receptor beta chains listed below, sequenced in a study of T-cell memory formation after mild COVID-19. TCRdb re-analysed the 5' RACE reads in MiXCR, keeping a single row per CDR3 protein. Among around 250,000 distinct CDR3 sequences listed, 15% to 20% were seen once. The sequenced sample consisted of PBMCs or a T cell subset sorted from them (not recorded which). The receptors here all came from a man between 18 and 29 years old who had mild COVID-19 (a few samples of this study predate the infection). Cell type and time point are not known.

The chain recombines TRBV2 with TRBJ2-1; no firm D call. Germline CDR1 and CDR2: SNHLY and FYNNEI. V lost 5 bases to trimming and J lost 0 bases, with 11 bases between them. This CDR3 spans 15 amino acids. This CDR3 reads CASSTRPSSYNEQFF. DNA for the CDR3: TGTGCCAGCAGTACCCGCCCTAGCTCCTACAATGAGCAGTTCTTC.

This clonotype came up a few times. The chain uses TRBV6-5 and TRBJ2-5; the match to TRBD2 covers 7 bases. The CDR3 spans 13 residues. Losses at the gene ends were 6 bases for V and 5 bases for J; bases not matched to a gene: 6. Per germline, CDR1 MNHEY and CDR2 SVGAGI. The CDR3 DNA is TGTGCCAGCAGGGGGGAGGGCCGGGAGACCCAGTACTTC. Translated, it gives CASRGEGRETQYF.

This clonotype was seen a few times. The chain employs TRBV2 and TRBJ2-5; 7 bases line up with TRBD1. Germline values: CDR1 SNHLY, CDR2 FYNNEI. V lost 8 bases to trimming and J lost 3 bases; unmatched junction nucleotides: 0. The CDR3 has 11 residues. CDR3 amino acids: CASDREETQYF. The CDR3 coding sequence is TGTGCCAGCGACAGGGAAGAGACCCAGTACTTC.

This clonotype was seen a handful of times. V is TRBV7-9 and J is TRBJ1-1; 9 nucleotides match TRBD1. Germline CDR1 SEHNR, CDR2 FQNEAQ (reference sequence). V lost 5 bases, J lost 4 bases, and 8 bases stayed unmatched. This CDR3 comprises 15 residues. CDR3 in DNA: TGTGCCAGCAGCCCGCCGGACAGGGGCAGCACTGAAGCTTTCTTT. It codes for CASSPPDRGSTEAFF.

In this sample, this clonotype turned up many times. V gene TRBV29-1 combines with J gene TRBJ1-2; no clear D gene. The V and J ends lost 4 bases and 4 bases respectively, with 4 bases between them. Germline-derived CDR1 and CDR2 are SQVTM and ANQGSEA. CDR3 length: 10 amino acids. The CDR3 bases are TGCAGCGTTGGGGTCTATGGCTACACCTTC. It specifies CSVGVYGYTF.